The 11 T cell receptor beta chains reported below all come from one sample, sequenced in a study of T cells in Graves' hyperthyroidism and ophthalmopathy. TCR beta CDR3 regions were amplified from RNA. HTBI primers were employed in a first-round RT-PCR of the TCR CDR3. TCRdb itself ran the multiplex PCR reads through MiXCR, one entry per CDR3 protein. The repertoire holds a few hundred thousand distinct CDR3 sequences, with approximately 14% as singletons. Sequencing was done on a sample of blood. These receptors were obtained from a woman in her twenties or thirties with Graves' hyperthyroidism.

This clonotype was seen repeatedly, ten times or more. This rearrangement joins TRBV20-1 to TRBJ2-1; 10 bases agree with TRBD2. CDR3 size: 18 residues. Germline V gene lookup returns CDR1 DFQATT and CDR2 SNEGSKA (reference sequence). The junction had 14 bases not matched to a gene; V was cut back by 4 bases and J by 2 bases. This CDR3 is CSANTFHLAGVPYNEQFF. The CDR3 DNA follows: TGCAGTGCTAATACCTTTCATCTAGCGGGAGTACCCTACAATGAGCAGTTCTTC.

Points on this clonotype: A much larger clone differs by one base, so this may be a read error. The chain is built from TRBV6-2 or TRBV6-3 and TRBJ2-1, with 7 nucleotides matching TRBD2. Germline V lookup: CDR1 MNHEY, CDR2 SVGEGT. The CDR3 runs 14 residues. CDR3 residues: CVSSYGLGGYEQFF. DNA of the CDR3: TGTGTCAGCAGTTACGGACTAGGAGGGTATGAGCAGTTCTTC.

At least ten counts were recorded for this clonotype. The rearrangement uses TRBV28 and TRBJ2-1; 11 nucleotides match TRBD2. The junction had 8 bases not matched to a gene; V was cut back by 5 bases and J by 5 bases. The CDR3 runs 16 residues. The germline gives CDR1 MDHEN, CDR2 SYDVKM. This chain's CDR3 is CASSSSGRASDNEQFF. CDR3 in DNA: TGTGCCAGCAGTAGTAGCGGGAGGGCCTCGGACAATGAGCAGTTCTTC.

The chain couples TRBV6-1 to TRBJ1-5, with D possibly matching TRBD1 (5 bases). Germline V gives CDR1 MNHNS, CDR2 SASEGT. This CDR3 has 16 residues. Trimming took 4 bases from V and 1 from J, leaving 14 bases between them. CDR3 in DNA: TGTGCCAGCAGTGCCGGGACTGCTCGGAGCAATCAGCCCCAGCATTTT. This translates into CASSAGTARSNQPQHF.

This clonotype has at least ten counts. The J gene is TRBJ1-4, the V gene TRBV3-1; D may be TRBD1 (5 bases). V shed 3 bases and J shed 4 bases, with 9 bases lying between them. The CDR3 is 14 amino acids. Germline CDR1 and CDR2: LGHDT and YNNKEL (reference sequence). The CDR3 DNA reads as TGTGCCAGCAGCCAGGGGGGGAATAATGAAAAACTGTTTTTT. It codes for CASSQGGNNEKLFF.

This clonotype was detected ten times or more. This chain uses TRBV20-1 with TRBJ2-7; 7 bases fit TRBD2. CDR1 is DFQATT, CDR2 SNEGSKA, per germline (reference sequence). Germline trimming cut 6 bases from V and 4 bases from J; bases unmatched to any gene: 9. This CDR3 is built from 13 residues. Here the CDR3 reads CSAGGWEQYEQYF. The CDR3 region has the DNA TGCAGTGCGGGGGGGTGGGAGCAGTACGAGCAGTACTTC.

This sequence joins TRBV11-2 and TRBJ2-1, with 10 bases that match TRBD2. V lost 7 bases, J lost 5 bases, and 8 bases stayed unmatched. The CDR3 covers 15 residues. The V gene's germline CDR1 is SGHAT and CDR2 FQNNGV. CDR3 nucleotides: TGTGCCAGCACCTCCCTAGCGGGAGTTGACAATGAGCAGTTCTTC. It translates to CASTSLAGVDNEQFF.

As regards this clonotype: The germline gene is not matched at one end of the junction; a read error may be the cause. DNA for the CDR3: TGTGCCAGCAGTGACATGGGTGTTAGCAGTCAGCCCCAGCATTTT. It specifies CASSDMGVSSQPQHF. This chain joins TRBV2 and TRBJ1-5; D uncertain. CDR1 is SNHLY and CDR2 is FYNNEI in the germline V gene. The CDR3 spans 15 residues.

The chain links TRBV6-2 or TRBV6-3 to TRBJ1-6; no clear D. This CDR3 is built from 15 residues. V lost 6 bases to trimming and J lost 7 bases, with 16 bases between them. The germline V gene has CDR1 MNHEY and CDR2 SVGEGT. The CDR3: CASRRSLEVNSPLHF. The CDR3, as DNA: TGTGCCAGCAGGCGCAGCCTCGAGGTGAATTCACCCCTCCACTTT.

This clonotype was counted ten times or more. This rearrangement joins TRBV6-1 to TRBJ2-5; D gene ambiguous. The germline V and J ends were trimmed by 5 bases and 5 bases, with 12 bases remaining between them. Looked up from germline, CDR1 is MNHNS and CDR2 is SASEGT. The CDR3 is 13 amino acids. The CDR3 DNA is TGTGCCAGCAGTTACCGAATGTATGAGACCCAGTACTTC. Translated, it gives CASSYRMYETQYF.

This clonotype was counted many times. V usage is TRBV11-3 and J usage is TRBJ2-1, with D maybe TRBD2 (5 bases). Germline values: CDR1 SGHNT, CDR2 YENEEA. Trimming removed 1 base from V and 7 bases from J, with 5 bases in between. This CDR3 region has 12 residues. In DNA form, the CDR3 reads TGTGCCAGCAGCTTAGGGGAGAATGAGCAGTTCTTC. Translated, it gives CASSLGENEQFF.